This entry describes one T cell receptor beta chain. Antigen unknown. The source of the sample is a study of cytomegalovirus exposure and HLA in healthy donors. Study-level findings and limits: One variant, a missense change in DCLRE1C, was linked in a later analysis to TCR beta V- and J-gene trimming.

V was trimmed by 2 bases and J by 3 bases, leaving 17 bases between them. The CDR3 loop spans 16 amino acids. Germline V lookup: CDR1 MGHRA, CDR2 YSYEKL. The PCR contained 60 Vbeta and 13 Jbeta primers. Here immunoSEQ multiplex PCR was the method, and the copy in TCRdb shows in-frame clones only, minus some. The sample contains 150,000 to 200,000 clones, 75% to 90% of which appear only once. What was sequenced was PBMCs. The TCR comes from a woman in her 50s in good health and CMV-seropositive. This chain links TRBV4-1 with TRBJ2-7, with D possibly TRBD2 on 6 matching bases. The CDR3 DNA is TGCGCCAGCAGCCAAATCGGATCGGGGGACCTCTACGAGCAGTACTTC. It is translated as CASSQIGSGDLYEQYF.